The T cell receptor beta chain under discussion was sequenced for a study of radiation and T cells in renal cell carcinoma. Concerning this clone itself: Its antigen is unknown.

In germline, CDR1 is GTSNPN, CDR2 SVGIG (reference sequence). The V and J ends lost 4 bases and 6 bases, in that order; junction bases with no gene match: 6. The length of the CDR3 is 14 residues. The method was immunoSEQ multiplex PCR; TCRdb's version includes in-frame clones alone and lacks a portion of them. The sample includes 100,000 to 150,000 clones, around 81% of them seen just once. General study points: Baseline intratumoral clonotype presence is unknown without pretreatment biopsies.

Time point specified: blood 2 weeks post-SBRT. Treatment noted: 15 Gy SBRT to primary tumor, nephrectomy 4 weeks later. The patient's renal cell carcinoma had clear cell pathology. The starting material was blood, obtained from a patient whose treatment included radiotherapy and nephrectomy. The genes are TRBV30 and TRBJ1-6; 7 bases map to TRBD1. The clonotype comes from a middle-aged man with renal cell carcinoma. The CDR3 DNA follows: TGTGCCTGGACCCGGACAGGAGGTAATTCACCCCTCCACTTT. This translates into CAWTRTGGNSPLHF.